Presented here are 14 T cell receptor beta chains from one specimen sequenced in a study of T cells expressing NK-cell markers. One entry per CDR3 protein, without DNA, is what TCRdb gives after re-calling the 5' RACE reads. The sample includes 250,000 to 300,000 distinct CDR3 sequences. Source material: blood T cells: a sorted CD56 or NKG2C T cell subset, CD4+ or CD8+ T cells, or bulk PBMC T cells (not recorded which). The source of these receptors is a man aged 18 to 35 in good health.

The V and J genes are TRBV6-5 and TRBJ2-1; the TRBD2 assignment by TCRdb is unverifiable without DNA. The germline V gene has CDR1 MNHEY and CDR2 SVGAGI. This CDR3 comprises 12 residues. CDR3 sequence: CASKGTYNEQFF.

The rearrangement joins TRBV20-1 to TRBJ1-5; there is no DNA to check the TCRdb D call of TRBD1. The germline gives CDR1 DFQATT, CDR2 SNEGSKA (reference sequence). The CDR3 has 14 residues. The CDR3 spells CSARRGTGEQPQHF.

The chain combines TRBV30 with TRBJ1-1. The CDR3 is 12 residues long. Germline V CDR1 and CDR2: GTSNPN, SVGIG (reference sequence). The CDR3 sequence is CAWSHQEVEAFF.

V is TRBV5-1 and J is TRBJ2-3; TCRdb's assignment of TRBD1 cannot be checked, as there is no DNA. Germline V gene data show CDR1 as SGHRS and CDR2 as YFSETQ. CDR3 length equals 15 residues. CDR3: CASSFLGQGADTQYF.

The J gene is TRBJ1-5, the V gene TRBV6-1. This CDR3 is built from 13 residues. Looked up from germline, CDR1 is MNHNS and CDR2 is SASEGT. CDR3 region: CASGKDGNQPQHF.

The rearrangement uses TRBV5-1 and TRBJ2-1; there is no DNA to check the TCRdb D call of TRBD1. CDR3 length: 14 amino acids. Germline CDR1 is SGHRS and CDR2 is YFSETQ. CDR3 sequence: CASNNGQNYNEQFF.

J is TRBJ2-3 and V is TRBV12-3 or TRBV12-4; the D gene TCRdb calls, TRBD2, cannot be checked with no DNA. CDR3 length equals 16 residues. CDR3 amino acids: CASRKAGGLNTDTQYF.

V and J are TRBV6-5 and TRBJ2-3; the TCRdb call, TRBD2, lacks DNA for checking. The CDR3 length is 17 residues. Germline V CDR1 and CDR2: MNHEY, SVGAGI. CDR3 protein: CASAQTSGRASTDTQYF.

This chain uses TRBV11-1 with TRBJ2-7; TCRdb names TRBD2, which stays unverified in the absence of DNA. The CDR3 length is 14 residues. Germline V gene sequence: CDR1 SGHAT, CDR2 FQDESV (reference sequence). The CDR3 loop is CASSSLISGSRQYF.

The rearrangement uses TRBV16 and TRBJ1-5; without DNA, the TCRdb call of TRBD1 cannot be checked. The CDR3 runs 16 residues. CDR1 is KGHSY, CDR2 FQNENV, per germline. The CDR3 loop is CASSQWGDRGRQPQHF.

The chain carries TRBV27 and TRBJ2-6; absent DNA, TCRdb's TRBD1 call cannot be checked. The length of the CDR3 is 14 residues. Germline V gives CDR1 MNHEY, CDR2 SMNVEV (reference sequence). The chain's CDR3 is CASSFQGGANVLTF. The variable domain in full, completed from reference TRBV27 and TRBJ2-6, reads EAQVTQNPRYLITVTGKKLTVTCSQNMNHEYMSWYRQDPGLGLRQIYYSMNVEVTDKGDVPEGYKVSRKEKRNFPLILESPSPNQTSLYFCASSFQGGANVLTFGAGSRLTVL.

The gene calls are TRBV7-3 and TRBJ2-2; the D call from TCRdb, TRBD2, cannot be confirmed without DNA. This CDR3 has 17 residues. The V gene's germline CDR1 is SGHTA and CDR2 FQGTGA. The CDR3 region is CASSPRVAGFNTGELFF.

The chain combines TRBV18 with TRBJ1-1; TCRdb calls TRBD1, which cannot be checked without DNA. Germline assignment: CDR1 KGHSH and CDR2 LQKENI. CDR3 size: 14 residues. The CDR3: CASSPAGADTEAFF.

This chain joins TRBV12-3 or TRBV12-4 and TRBJ2-2. The CDR3 runs to 12 residues. CDR3 residues: CASSLVEGELFF.